This section outlines one TCR beta chain sequence together with its context. This table comes from immunoSEQ multiplex PCR, and its TCRdb copy is limited to in-frame clones, with some not included. The table lists about 4,900 clones, 80% to 90% of them singletons. Adults with ileal or ileocolonic Crohn's disease and an indication for resection were eligible. This sample stems from a study of T cell repertoires in ileal Crohn's disease. The V and J ends lost 6 bases and 8 bases respectively, with 17 bases between them. The CDR3 has 14 amino acids. Germline-derived CDR1 and CDR2 are SEHNR and FQNEAQ (reference sequence).

J is TRBJ2-1 and V is TRBV7-9, with a possible D match to TRBD1 (6 bases). The source is an adult with Crohn's disease. The sequenced material came from ileal tissue. The CDR3 bases are TGTGCCAGCAGGCCCGGGACACGTTTACATGAGCAGTTCTTC. Protein product: CASRPGTRLHEQFF.